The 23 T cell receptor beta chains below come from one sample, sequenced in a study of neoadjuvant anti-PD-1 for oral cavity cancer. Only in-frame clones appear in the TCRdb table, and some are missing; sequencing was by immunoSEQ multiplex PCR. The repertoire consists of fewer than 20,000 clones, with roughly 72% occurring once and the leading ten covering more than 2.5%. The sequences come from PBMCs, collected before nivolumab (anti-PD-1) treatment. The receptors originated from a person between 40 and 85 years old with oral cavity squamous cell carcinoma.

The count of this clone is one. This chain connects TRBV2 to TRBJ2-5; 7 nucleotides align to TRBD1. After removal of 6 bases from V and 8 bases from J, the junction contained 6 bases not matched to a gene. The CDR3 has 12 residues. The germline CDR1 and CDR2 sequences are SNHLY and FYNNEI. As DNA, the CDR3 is TGTGCCAGCAGGTGGCAGGGGGAAACCCAGTACTTC. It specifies CASRWQGETQYF.

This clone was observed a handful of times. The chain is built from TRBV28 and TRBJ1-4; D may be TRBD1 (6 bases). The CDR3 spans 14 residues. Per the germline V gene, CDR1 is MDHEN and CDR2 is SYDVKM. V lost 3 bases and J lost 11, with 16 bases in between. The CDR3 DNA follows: TGTGCCAGCAGTTTTTTGGGGGCAAAGAGGAAACTGTTTTTT. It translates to CASSFLGAKRKLFF.

The CDR3 nucleotides are TGCGCCAGCAGTTCTGGACAGGGGGCATATGCCCCGCAGTATTTT. It is translated as CASSSGQGAYAPQYF. The chain recombines TRBV5-1 with TRBJ2-3, with 11 bases matching TRBD1. The J segment lost 10 bases and the V segment lost 5 bases, leaving 12 bases of the junction unmatched. CDR3 length equals 15 residues. In germline, CDR1 is SGHRS, CDR2 YFSETQ.

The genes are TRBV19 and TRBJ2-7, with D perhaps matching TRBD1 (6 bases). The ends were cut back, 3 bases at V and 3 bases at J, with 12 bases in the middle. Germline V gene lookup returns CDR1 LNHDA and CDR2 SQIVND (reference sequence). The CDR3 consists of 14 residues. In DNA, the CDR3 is TGTGCCAGTAGTATGACAGGTGCGGTCTACGAGCAGTACTTC. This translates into CASSMTGAVYEQYF.

The CDR3 here is CASSLGLLESHEQYF. The CDR3, as DNA: TGCGCCAGCAGCTTGGGACTTCTTGAAAGCCACGAGCAGTACTTC. This rearrangement joins TRBV5-1 to TRBJ2-7; no firm D call. Germline V CDR1 and CDR2: SGHRS, YFSETQ. The CDR3 loop spans 15 amino acids. Trimming removed 0 bases at V and 5 bases at J, with 15 bases between.

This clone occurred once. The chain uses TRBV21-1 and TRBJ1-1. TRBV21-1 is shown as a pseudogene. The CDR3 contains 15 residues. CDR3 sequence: CASSSHGGGPTEAFF. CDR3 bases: TGTGCCAGCAGCTCTCATGGCGGGGGTCCCACTGAAGCTTTCTTT.

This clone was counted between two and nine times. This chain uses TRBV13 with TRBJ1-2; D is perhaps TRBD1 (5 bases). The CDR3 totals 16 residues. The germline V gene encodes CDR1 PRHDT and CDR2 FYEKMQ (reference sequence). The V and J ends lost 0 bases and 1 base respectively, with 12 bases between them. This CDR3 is CASSLGRGINNYGYTF. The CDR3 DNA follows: TGTGCCAGCAGCTTAGGCCGGGGCATAAATAACTATGGCTACACCTTC.

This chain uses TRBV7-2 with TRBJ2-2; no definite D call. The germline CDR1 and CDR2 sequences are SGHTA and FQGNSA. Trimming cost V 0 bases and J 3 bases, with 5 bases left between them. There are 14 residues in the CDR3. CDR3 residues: CASSLAGYTGELFF. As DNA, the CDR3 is TGTGCCAGCAGCTTAGCTGGGTACACCGGGGAGCTGTTTTTT. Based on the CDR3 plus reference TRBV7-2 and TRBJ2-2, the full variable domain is GAGVSQSPSNKVTEKGKDVELRCDPISGHTALYWYRQSLGQGLEFLIYFQGNSAPDKSGLPSDRFSAERTGGSVSTLTIQRTQQEDSAVYLCASSLAGYTGELFFGEGSRLTVL.

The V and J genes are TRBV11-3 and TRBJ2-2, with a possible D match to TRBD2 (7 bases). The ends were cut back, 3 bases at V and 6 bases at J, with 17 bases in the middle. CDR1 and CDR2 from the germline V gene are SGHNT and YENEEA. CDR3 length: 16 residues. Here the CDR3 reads CASSFAGAGVAGELFF. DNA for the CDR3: TGTGCCAGCAGCTTCGCGGGGGCCGGAGTCGCCGGGGAGCTGTTTTTT.

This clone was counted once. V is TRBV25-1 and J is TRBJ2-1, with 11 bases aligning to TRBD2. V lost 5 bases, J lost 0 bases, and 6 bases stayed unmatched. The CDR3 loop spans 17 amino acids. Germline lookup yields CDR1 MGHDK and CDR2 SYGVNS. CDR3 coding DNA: TGTGCCAGCAGTCCTATAGCGGGAGGGAGCTCCTACAATGAGCAGTTCTTC. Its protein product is CASSPIAGGSSYNEQFF.

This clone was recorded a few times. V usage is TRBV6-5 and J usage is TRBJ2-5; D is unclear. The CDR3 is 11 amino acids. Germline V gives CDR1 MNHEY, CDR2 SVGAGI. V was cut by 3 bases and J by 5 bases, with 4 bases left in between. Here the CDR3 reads CASSYSETQYF. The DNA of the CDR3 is TGTGCCAGCAGTTATTCTGAGACCCAGTACTTC.

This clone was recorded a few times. The CDR3 region has the DNA TGTGCCAGTAGTATTTTCGGGGGGAGTGGTCAGCCCCAGCATTTT. This encodes CASSIFGGSGQPQHF. The chain employs TRBV19 and TRBJ1-5; the D gene is possibly TRBD1 (5 bases). There are 15 residues in the CDR3. V was trimmed by 3 bases and J by 6 bases, leaving 15 bases between them. Germline-derived CDR1 and CDR2 are LNHDA and SQIVND (reference sequence).

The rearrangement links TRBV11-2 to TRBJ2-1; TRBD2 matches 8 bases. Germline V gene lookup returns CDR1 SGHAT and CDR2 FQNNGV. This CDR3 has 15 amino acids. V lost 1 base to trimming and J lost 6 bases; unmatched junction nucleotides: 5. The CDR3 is CASSLVAGGPNEQFF. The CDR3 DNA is TGTGCCAGCAGCTTAGTGGCGGGAGGCCCCAATGAGCAGTTCTTC.

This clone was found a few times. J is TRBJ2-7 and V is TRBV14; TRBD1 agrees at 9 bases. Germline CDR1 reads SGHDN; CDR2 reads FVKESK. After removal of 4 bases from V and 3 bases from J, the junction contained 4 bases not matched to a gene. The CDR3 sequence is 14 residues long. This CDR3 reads CASSPGQGFYEQYF. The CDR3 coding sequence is TGTGCCAGCAGCCCGGGACAGGGATTCTACGAGCAGTACTTC.

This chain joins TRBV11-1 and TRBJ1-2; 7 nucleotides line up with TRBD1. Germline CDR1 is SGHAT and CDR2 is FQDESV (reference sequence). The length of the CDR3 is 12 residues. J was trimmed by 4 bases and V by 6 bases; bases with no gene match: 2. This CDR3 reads CASSRDSYGYTF. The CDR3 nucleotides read TGTGCCAGCAGTCGGGACAGCTATGGCTACACCTTC.

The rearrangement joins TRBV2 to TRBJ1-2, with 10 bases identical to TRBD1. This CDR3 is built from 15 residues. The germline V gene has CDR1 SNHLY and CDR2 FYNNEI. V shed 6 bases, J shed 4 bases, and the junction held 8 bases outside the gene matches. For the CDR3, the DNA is TGTGCCAGCAGGGTGACAGGGGGCGCCAGCTATGGCTACACCTTC. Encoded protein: CASRVTGGASYGYTF.

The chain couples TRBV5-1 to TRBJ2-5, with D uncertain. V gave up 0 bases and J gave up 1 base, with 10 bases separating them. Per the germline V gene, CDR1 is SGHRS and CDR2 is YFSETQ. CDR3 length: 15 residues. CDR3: CASSLVSGIQETQYF. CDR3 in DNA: TGCGCCAGCAGCTTGGTGAGTGGGATCCAAGAGACCCAGTACTTC.

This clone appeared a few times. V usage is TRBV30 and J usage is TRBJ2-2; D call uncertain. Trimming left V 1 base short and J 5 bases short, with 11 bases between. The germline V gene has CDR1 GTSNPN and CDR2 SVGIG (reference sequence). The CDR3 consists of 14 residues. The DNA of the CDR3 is TGTGCCTGGAGTGAGCCCCTGTGGACCGGGGAGCTGTTTTTT. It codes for CAWSEPLWTGELFF.

The CDR3 region is CASSESTSGSRYEQFF. CDR3 sequence (DNA): TGTGCCAGCAGTGAGTCGACTAGCGGGAGTCGGTATGAGCAGTTCTTC. This chain connects TRBV25-1 to TRBJ2-1, with 12 bases identical to TRBD2. J was trimmed by 8 bases and V by 3 bases; bases with no gene match: 8. The CDR3 length is 16 residues. CDR1 is MGHDK, CDR2 SYGVNS, per germline.

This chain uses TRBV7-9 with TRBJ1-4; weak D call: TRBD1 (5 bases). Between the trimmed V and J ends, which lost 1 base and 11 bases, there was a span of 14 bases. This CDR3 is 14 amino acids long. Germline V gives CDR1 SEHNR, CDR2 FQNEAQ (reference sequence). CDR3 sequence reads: CASSLGGDSRKLFF. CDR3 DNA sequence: TGTGCCAGCAGCTTAGGGGGCGACAGTAGGAAACTGTTTTTT.

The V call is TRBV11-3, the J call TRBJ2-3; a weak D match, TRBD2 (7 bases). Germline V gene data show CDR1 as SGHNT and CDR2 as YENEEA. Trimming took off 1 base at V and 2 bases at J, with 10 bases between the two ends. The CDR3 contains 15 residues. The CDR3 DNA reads TGTGCCAGCAGCTTAGGAGGGGGGGACACAGATACGCAGTATTTT. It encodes CASSLGGGDTDTQYF. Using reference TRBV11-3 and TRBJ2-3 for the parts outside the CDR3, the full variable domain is EAGVVQSPRYKIIEKKQPVAFWCNPISGHNTLYWYLQNLGQGPELLIRYENEEAVDDSQLPKDRFSAERLKGVDSTLKIQPAELGDSAVYLCASSLGGGDTDTQYFGPGTRLTVL.

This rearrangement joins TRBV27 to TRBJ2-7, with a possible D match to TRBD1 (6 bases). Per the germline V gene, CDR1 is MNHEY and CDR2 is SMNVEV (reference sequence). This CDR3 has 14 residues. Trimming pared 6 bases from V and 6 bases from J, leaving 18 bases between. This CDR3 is CASSLTGTSSEQYF. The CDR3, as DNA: TGTGCCAGCAGCCTGACAGGAACTAGTAGCGAGCAGTACTTC.

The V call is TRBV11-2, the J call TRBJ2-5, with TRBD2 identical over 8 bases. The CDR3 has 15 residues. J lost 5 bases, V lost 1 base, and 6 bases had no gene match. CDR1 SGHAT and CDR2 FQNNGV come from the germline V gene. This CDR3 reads CASSLGGGRGETQYF. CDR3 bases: TGTGCCAGCAGCTTAGGCGGGGGGCGAGGGGAGACCCAGTACTTC.